This T cell receptor beta chain was sequenced during a study of cytomegalovirus exposure and HLA in healthy donors. It was with 60 Vbeta and 13 Jbeta primers that the PCR ran. Method: immunoSEQ multiplex PCR; TCRdb's copy keeps in-frame clones and lacks some. The sample carries approximately 200,000 clones, 79% recorded once. The V segment lost 1 base and the J segment 9 bases; nucleotides outside the gene matches: 18. Germline CDR1 is GTSNPN and CDR2 is SVGIG (reference sequence). There are 17 residues in the CDR3. This clonotype was sampled from a girl aged 10-17 years in good health and CMV-seropositive. The chain recombines TRBV30 with TRBJ2-3, with 8 bases that match TRBD1. Sequenced input: PBMCs. CDR3 amino acids: CAWSGARGRKFLGTQYF. CDR3 nucleotides: TGTGCCTGGAGTGGAGCCAGGGGGCGAAAGTTTTTAGGAACGCAGTATTTT. Supplemented by reference TRBV30 and TRBJ2-3, the full variable domain reads SQTIHQWPATLVQPVGSPLSLECTVEGTSNPNLYWYRQAAGRGLQLLFYSVGIGQISSEVPQNLSASRPQDRQFILSSKKLLLSDSGFYLCAWSGARGRKFLGTQYFGPGTRLTVL.